This T cell receptor beta chain was observed in a study of monozygotic twins with inflammatory bowel disease. Notes on the study in general: Versus healthy twins, IBD patients showed fewer clonotypes shared with others, especially with disease activity. It was observed that concordant and discordant twins did not differ in repertoire similarity, possibly given limited power.

Note on this clonotype: Its specificity is not known.

Reanalyzing the 5' RACE reads, TCRdb keeps one entry per CDR3 protein, without DNA. Recorded here are about 300,000 distinct CDR3 sequences; the top ten clones represent approximately 5.4%. The receptor comes from a human donor with ulcerative colitis or Crohn's disease, or a healthy co-twin of an affected twin (not recorded which). Sequenced: blood.

The CDR3 spells CASPSPKCEQYF. The chain has TRBV7-2 and TRBJ2-7. CDR3 length: 12 residues. Per germline, CDR1 SGHTA and CDR2 FQGNSA.